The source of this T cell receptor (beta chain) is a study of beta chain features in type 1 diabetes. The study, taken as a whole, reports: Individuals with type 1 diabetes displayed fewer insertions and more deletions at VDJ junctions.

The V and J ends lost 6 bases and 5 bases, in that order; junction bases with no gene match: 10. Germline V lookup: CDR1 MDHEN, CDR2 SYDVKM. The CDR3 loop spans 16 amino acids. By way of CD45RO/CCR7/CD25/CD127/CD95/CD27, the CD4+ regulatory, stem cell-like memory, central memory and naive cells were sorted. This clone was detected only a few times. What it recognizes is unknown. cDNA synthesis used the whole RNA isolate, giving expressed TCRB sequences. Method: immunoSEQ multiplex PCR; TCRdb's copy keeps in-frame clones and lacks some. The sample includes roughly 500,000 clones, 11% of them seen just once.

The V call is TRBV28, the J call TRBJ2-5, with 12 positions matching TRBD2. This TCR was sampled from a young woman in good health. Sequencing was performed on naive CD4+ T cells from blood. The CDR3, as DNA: TGTGCCAGCAGACCTAGCGGGGGGGCACTATTCGAGACCCAGTACTTC. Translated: CASRPSGGALFETQYF.